What follows describes a single TCR beta chain. The antigen is undetermined. The data stem from a study of human T cells and chemical hapten exposure. Study outcomes and limitations: Versus controls, significantly more large CDR3 similarity clusters arose from expanded TCRs.

The V gene end was trimmed by 1 base and the J gene end by 0 bases; junction bases not matched to a gene: 3. Germline assignment: CDR1 SEHNR and CDR2 FQNEAQ (reference sequence). The CDR3 length is 17 residues. Time point described: pre-sensitization, week 0. Noted treatment: therapeutic diphenylcyclopropenone sensitization with weekly scalp DPC. Blood was drawn before each patch test was applied. TCRdb used MiXCR to reprocess the RACE reads, holding one entry per CDR3 protein. The sample records roughly 380,000 distinct CDR3 sequences, roughly 5.3% being singletons. The sample here was whole blood, taken in connection with sensitization to the hapten diphenylcyclopropenone (DPC). This TCR was recovered from a woman in her forties or fifties with alopecia areata. Some clones in this sample may be carry-over from other donors' samples. The V gene is TRBV7-9, the J gene TRBJ2-6; TRBD2 agrees at 7 bases. The CDR3 spells CASSLERGFSGANVLTF. The CDR3 DNA sequence: TGTGCCAGCAGCTTAGAGCGGGGCTTCTCTGGGGCCAACGTCCTGACTTTC.